Following are 13 T cell receptor beta chains from one sample sequenced in a study of post-analysis software for immune sequencing data (dated by TCRdb to 2014 to 2015). Library method: PCR. Sequencing relied on an Illumina HiSeq 2500. To reduce PCR and sequencing biases, unique molecular identifiers were built into the TCR beta cDNA libraries. The public reads were reprocessed in TCRdb via fastp at Q25 and MiXCR, keeping in-frame beta chains. When rows share a CDR3 protein, they turn into one entry using the most common DNA and genes. The sample data list roughly 600,000 distinct CDR3 sequences, and around 47% of these were observed just once. Roughly 1.8% of the sample is taken by the ten largest. Their specific antigens are unknown. General study outcomes and caveats: Significantly higher frequencies in patients than in controls were found for roughly 5 TRBV segments, including TRBV5-6, TRBV5-1 and TRBV20-1.

Material: blood. The receptors stem from a girl under 18 with multiple sclerosis.

This clonotype showed up just a few times. The rearrangement links TRBV27 to TRBJ1-5, with D tentatively TRBD1 (5 bases). Looked up from germline, CDR1 is MNHEY and CDR2 is SMNVEV (reference sequence). The germline V and J ends were trimmed by 0 bases and 6 bases, with 12 bases remaining between them. The CDR3 length is 15 residues. The CDR3 DNA reads TGTGCCAGCAGTTTATCCAAGGGACGGGGTCAGCCCCAGCATTTT. This translates into CASSLSKGRGQPQHF.

The V and J genes are TRBV3-1 and TRBJ2-5; D gene uncertain. The CDR3 runs to 17 residues. The germline V and J ends were trimmed by 0 bases and 4 bases, with 18 bases remaining between them. CDR1 LGHDT and CDR2 YNNKEL come from the germline V gene (reference sequence). CDR3 bases: TGTGCCAGCAGCCAAGAAATGTTGGCCTATGTGGGAGAGACCCAGTACTTC. It translates to CASSQEMLAYVGETQYF.

This chain links TRBV7-8 with TRBJ2-3, with D unresolved. This CDR3 is 14 amino acids long. Trimming left V 1 base short and J 6 bases short, with 11 bases between. The germline V gene encodes CDR1 SGHVS and CDR2 FQNEAQ. Here the CDR3 reads CASSLVLPLDTQYF. The CDR3 nucleotides are TGTGCCAGCAGCTTAGTCCTTCCGTTGGATACGCAGTATTTT. Together with reference TRBV7-8 and TRBJ2-3, the CDR3 gives the full variable domain: GAGVSQSPRYKVAKRGQDVALRCDPISGHVSLFWYQQALGQGPEFLTYFQNEAQLDKSGLPSDRFFAERPEGSVSTLKIQRTQQEDSAVYLCASSLVLPLDTQYFGPGTRLTVL.

In DNA, the CDR3 is TGTGCCAGCAGTTCGACAGTTATGAACACTGAAGCTTTCTTT. Protein: CASSSTVMNTEAFF. V and J are TRBV12-3 or TRBV12-4 and TRBJ1-1; possible D gene TRBD1, 5 bases. The V and J ends lost 4 bases and 0 bases respectively, with 9 bases between them. This CDR3 contains 14 residues.

The J gene is TRBJ2-5, the V gene TRBV27, with TRBD1 identical over 8 bases. The J call is uncertain, as TRBJ2-4 better fits the DNA end. The CDR3 has 16 residues. CDR1 and CDR2 from the germline V gene are MNHEY and SMNVEV (reference sequence). The CDR3, as DNA: TGTGCCAGCAGTTTATCGCCCGGACAGGGCCAAAACATTCAGTACTTC. Translated: CASSLSPGQGQNIQYF.

The gene calls are TRBV12-5 and TRBJ2-1, with unresolved D. Germline values: CDR1 LGHNT, CDR2 FRNRAP. V gave up 1 base and J gave up 14 bases, with 15 bases separating them. CDR3 size: 13 residues. CDR3 protein: CASGLATDGCKFF. The CDR3 coding sequence is TGTGCTAGTGGTTTGGCGACCGACGGGTGCAAGTTCTTC.

This clonotype was counted between two and nine times. This chain uses TRBV20-1 with TRBJ2-7; 11 nucleotides match TRBD1. Germline-derived CDR1 and CDR2 are DFQATT and SNEGSKA (reference sequence). V was clipped by 5 bases and J by 0 bases; unmatched bases: 9. The CDR3 spans 16 residues. The CDR3 coding sequence is TGCAGTGCTCCCACCCGGACAGGGGGCTTCTCCTACGAGCAGTACTTC. This encodes CSAPTRTGGFSYEQYF.

The chain combines TRBV9 with TRBJ2-1, with 11 bases that match TRBD1. The ends lost 3 bases at V and 4 bases at J; junction bases unmatched: 6. The CDR3 has 16 amino acids. Germline V lookup: CDR1 SGDLS, CDR2 YYNGEE. The CDR3 nucleotides read TGTGCCAGCAGCGAACCGGGACAGGGGGGATACAATGAGCAGTTCTTC. Amino acid sequence: CASSEPGQGGYNEQFF.

The chain couples TRBV12-3 or TRBV12-4 to TRBJ1-5, with TRBD1 matching over 9 bases. The CDR3 is 15 amino acids. Unmatched junction bases numbered 6, after V lost 5 bases and J lost 4 bases. As DNA, the CDR3 is TGTGCCAGCAGTCCGCCGGGACAGGGAAATCAGCCCCAGCATTTT. Encoded protein: CASSPPGQGNQPQHF.

This chain links TRBV4-2 with TRBJ2-3; D ambiguous. This CDR3 has 14 amino acids. The V and J ends lost 4 bases and 5 bases respectively, with 13 bases between them. Germline lookup yields CDR1 LGHNA and CDR2 YNFKEQ. The CDR3 DNA sequence: TGTGCCAGCAGCCTCGGCTTAGCAGTAGATACGCAGTATTTT. Translating gives CASSLGLAVDTQYF.

This clonotype was recorded a few times. A read error may account for a junction end that differs from germline. The CDR3 DNA reads TGCAGTGCTATCCCCCCGGTCGCCCCCAAAAACATTCGGTACTTC. The encoded protein is CSAIPPVAPKNIRYF. The J gene is TRBJ2-4, the V gene TRBV20-1, with no clear D. This CDR3 is built from 15 residues. Germline CDR1 is DFQATT and CDR2 is SNEGSKA (reference sequence).

Only a few counts were recorded for this clonotype. The chain links TRBV5-6 to TRBJ2-1; D is possibly TRBD1 or TRBD2 (5 bases each). CDR1 is SGHDT and CDR2 is YYEEEE in the germline V gene. Between the trimmed V and J ends, which lost 0 bases and 7 bases, there was a span of 8 bases. This CDR3 spans 13 amino acids. The CDR3 nucleotides read TGTGCCAGCAGCTTGGATTGGGGGAATGAGCAGTTCTTC. Protein product: CASSLDWGNEQFF.

The gene calls are TRBV7-6 and TRBJ1-4, with D hard to call. The CDR3 sequence is 13 residues long. The germline V and J ends were trimmed by 5 bases and 5 bases, with 9 bases remaining between them. Germline CDR1 reads SGHVS; CDR2 reads FNYEAQ. This chain's CDR3 is CASSTYQNEKLFF. The CDR3, as DNA: TGTGCCAGCAGCACCTACCAGAATGAAAAACTGTTTTTT.